The clone carrying this T cell receptor (beta chain) was observed a few times. This CDR3 comprises 14 residues. Trimming removed 2 bases at V and 8 bases at J, with 12 bases between. Germline loops: CDR1 MNHEY, CDR2 SVGEGT. The data stem from a study of blood T cell repertoires in COVID-19. Study as a whole: Collection of acute and convalescent COVID-19 samples took place in the United States, Italy and Spain. PBMCs, B-cell-depleted T cells, or T cells provided the cDNA or gDNA that made up the material.

In the original workflow: Nucleated cell counts were estimated from reference gene primer amplification. Method: immunoSEQ multiplex PCR; TCRdb's copy keeps in-frame clones and lacks some. From that table come the V and J calls and clone size; the DNA was used to work out D and trimming. The sample records under 200,000 clones, about four fifths being singletons. The receptor was derived from a woman between 35 and 50 years old with COVID-19, enrolled during active disease. This rearrangement joins TRBV6-2 or TRBV6-3 to TRBJ2-2; the D gene is possibly TRBD1 (6 bases). Sequences were obtained from peripheral blood. The CDR3 DNA reads TGTGCCAGCAGTTACCTAGGACAGAGAGGGGAGCTGTTTTTT. This translates into CASSYLGQRGELFF.